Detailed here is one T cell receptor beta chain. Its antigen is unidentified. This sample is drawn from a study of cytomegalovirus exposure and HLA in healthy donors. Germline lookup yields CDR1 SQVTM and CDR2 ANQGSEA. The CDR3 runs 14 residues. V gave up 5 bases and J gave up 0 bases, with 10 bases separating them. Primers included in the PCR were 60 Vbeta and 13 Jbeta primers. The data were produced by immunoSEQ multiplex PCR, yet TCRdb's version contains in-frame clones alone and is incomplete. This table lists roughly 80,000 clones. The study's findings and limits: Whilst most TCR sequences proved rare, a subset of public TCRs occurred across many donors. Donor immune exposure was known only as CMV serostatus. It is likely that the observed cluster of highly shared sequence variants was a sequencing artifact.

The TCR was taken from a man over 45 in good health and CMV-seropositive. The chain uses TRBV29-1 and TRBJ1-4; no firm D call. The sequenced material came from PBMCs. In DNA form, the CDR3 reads TGCAGCGTTTTCCAGTCTGCAACTAATGAAAAACTGTTTTTT. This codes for CSVFQSATNEKLFF.